This entry concerns a single T cell receptor beta chain. The CDR3 is 13 residues long. In germline, CDR1 is MNHNS, CDR2 SASEGT. Trimming took 1 base from V and 2 from J, leaving 5 bases between them. Noted time point: sample taken at primary tumor resection. No cells were sorted before sequencing. The whole RNA sequenced was extracted from tumor, nontumor lung or frozen PBMC. The data stem from a study of spatial heterogeneity in lung cancer. Unique molecular identifiers, one per molecule, were present on every TCR cDNA molecule. Each CDR3 protein gets one entry after TCRdb re-called the 5' RACE reads with MiXCR. The profile covers some 64,000 distinct CDR3 sequences, with approximately 8.9% appearing a single time and more than 12% taken by the ten largest.

This chain connects TRBV6-1 to TRBJ2-5; D assignment may be TRBD1 or TRBD2 (5 bases each). Sequences were derived from PBMCs, sampled at surgery. The clonotype originates from a female donor with early-stage non-small cell lung cancer. CDR3 nucleotides: TGTGCCAGCAGTGAAGGGGGGCAAGAGACCCAGTACTTC. Translation gives CASSEGGQETQYF.